A single sample gave rise to the 15 T cell receptor beta chains below, sequenced in a study of lymphopenia after photon versus proton radiotherapy. Assay: immunoSEQ multiplex PCR; the TCRdb copy retains only in-frame clones and omits some. The sample records tens of thousands of clones, roughly 89% being singletons. Material: peripheral blood, obtained from a patient treated with proton-based radiotherapy. These receptors were collected from a man older than 75 with esophageal cancer.

V is TRBV19 and J is TRBJ1-1; the D gene is possibly TRBD1 (6 bases). The CDR3 length is 14 residues. V was trimmed by 6 bases and J by 0 bases, leaving 11 bases between them. CDR1 is LNHDA, CDR2 SQIVND, per germline (reference sequence). The CDR3 is CASSRTGMNTEAFF. For the CDR3, the DNA is TGTGCCAGTAGCAGAACAGGGATGAACACTGAAGCTTTCTTT.

A single count supports this clone. CDR3 protein: CSVGQGAGSPLHF. The CDR3, as DNA: TGCAGCGTGGGGCAGGGGGCAGGATCACCCCTCCACTTT. The rearrangement links TRBV29-1 to TRBJ1-6, with 8 bases fitting TRBD1. From germline, CDR1 is SQVTM and CDR2 ANQGSEA. The CDR3 runs to 13 residues. The V gene end was trimmed by 6 bases and the J gene end by 10 bases; junction bases not matched to a gene: 8.

The V call is TRBV9, the J call TRBJ2-7; 7 nucleotides line up with TRBD1. The V gene's germline CDR1 is SGDLS and CDR2 YYNGEE. CDR3 length: 13 residues. The V and J ends lost 3 bases and 7 bases, in that order; junction bases with no gene match: 7. The CDR3 region is CASSAQGWGEQYF. The DNA of the CDR3 is TGTGCCAGCAGCGCACAGGGGTGGGGAGAGCAGTACTTC.

CDR3 nucleotides: TGTGCCAGCAGCTTACGTCTTGCCACTGAAGCTTTCTTT. Encoded protein: CASSLRLATEAFF. This chain connects TRBV7-7 to TRBJ1-1; D not certain. The CDR3 covers 13 residues. V was pared by 2 bases and J by 4 bases, with 8 bases between. Germline CDR1 reads SSHAT; CDR2 reads FNYEAQ (reference sequence).

The chain combines TRBV30 with TRBJ2-7; D uncertain. V was pared by 1 base and J by 3 bases, with 1 base between. Germline-derived CDR1 and CDR2 are GTSNPN and SVGIG (reference sequence). This CDR3 region has 10 residues. The CDR3 is CAWSDYEQYF. CDR3 DNA sequence: TGTGCCTGGAGTGACTACGAGCAGTACTTC.

The chain links TRBV18 to TRBJ2-7, with 9 bases fitting TRBD2. This CDR3 has 14 amino acids. Germline CDR1 is KGHSH and CDR2 is LQKENI. V lost 2 bases, J lost 3 bases, and 2 bases stayed unmatched. CDR3: CASSPVAGDYEQYF. The CDR3, as DNA: TGTGCCAGCTCACCAGTAGCGGGGGACTACGAGCAGTACTTC.

The J gene is TRBJ2-2, the V gene TRBV15; 8 bases fit TRBD1. V trimming: 0 bases; J trimming: 14 bases; junction bases outside the gene matches: 14. This CDR3 is built from 16 residues. Germline CDR1 reads LNHNV; CDR2 reads YYDKDF (reference sequence). The CDR3 DNA reads TGTGCCACCAGCAGAGATCGGGTCTCCTTCGGACAGGGCCTGTTTTTT. The encoded protein is CATSRDRVSFGQGLFF.

The genes are TRBV4-3 and TRBJ1-2, with D maybe TRBD1 (6 bases). CDR1 is LGHNA and CDR2 is YSLEER in the germline V gene. The CDR3 is made up of 17 amino acids. Trimming removed 0 bases at V and 7 bases at J, with 21 bases between. DNA of the CDR3: TGCGCCAGCAGCCAAGACGATTTAGCCAGGGGCTTTGGTGGCTACACCTTC. Encoded protein: CASSQDDLARGFGGYTF.

CDR3 in amino acids: CASSLDVTGGSSTQYF. For the CDR3, the DNA is TGCGCCAGCAGCTTGGATGTGACAGGGGGCTCATCGACGCAGTATTTT. This chain connects TRBV5-1 to TRBJ2-3, with 10 positions matching TRBD1. V lost 0 bases to trimming and J lost 9 bases; unmatched junction nucleotides: 10. CDR1 is SGHRS, CDR2 YFSETQ, per germline. This CDR3 is 16 amino acids long.

The chain carries TRBV28 and TRBJ2-7; 11 bases agree with TRBD1. Per germline, CDR1 MDHEN and CDR2 SYDVKM. This CDR3 spans 16 amino acids. J gave up 6 bases and V 4 bases, and 11 bases lay outside the gene matches. The CDR3 spells CASSSYLDRGPIEQYF. The CDR3 DNA sequence: TGTGCCAGCAGTTCCTACTTGGACAGGGGGCCCATCGAGCAGTACTTC.

This chain joins TRBV6-5 and TRBJ2-2; TRBD1 matches 8 bases. CDR1 is MNHEY, CDR2 SVGAGI, per germline. The CDR3 is 16 residues long. With V trimmed by 0 bases and J by 3 bases, 3 bases remained unmatched. CDR3 coding DNA: TGTGCCAGCAGTTACTCTCCGACAGGGGACACCGGGGAGCTGTTTTTT. Its translation is CASSYSPTGDTGELFF.

The V call is TRBV30, the J call TRBJ2-3; 11 positions match TRBD2. The CDR3 extends over 15 amino acids. The trim removed 3 bases at V and 5 bases at J, leaving 7 bases unmatched. Germline V lookup: CDR1 GTSNPN, CDR2 SVGIG (reference sequence). The DNA for the CDR3 is TGTGCCTGGAGCCTCCTAGCGGGGGGTATAGATACGCAGTATTTT. Translating gives CAWSLLAGGIDTQYF.

The chain uses TRBV4-2 and TRBJ2-3, with D perhaps TRBD2 (6 bases). The CDR3 is made up of 16 amino acids. The V end was cut by 6 bases, the J end by 0 bases, with 16 bases between. Germline V gene sequence: CDR1 LGHNA, CDR2 YNFKEQ. The CDR3: CASRPQGRGSTDTQYF. The CDR3 DNA reads TGTGCCAGCAGACCACAAGGACGGGGGAGCACAGATACGCAGTATTTT.

This clone was seen just once. The chain has TRBV11-2 and TRBJ1-1, with TRBD1 matching over 7 bases. Unmatched junction bases numbered 3, after V lost 4 bases and J lost 7 bases. Per the germline V gene, CDR1 is SGHAT and CDR2 is FQNNGV. The CDR3 is 12 amino acids. The CDR3 region has the DNA TGTGCCAGCAGCTGGGACAGAAATGAAGCTTTCTTT. Protein product: CASSWDRNEAFF.

The chain carries TRBV28 and TRBJ1-1, with 8 bases identical to TRBD1. The CDR3 runs to 15 residues. The junction had 9 bases not matched to a gene; V was cut back by 5 bases and J by 4 bases. The germline gives CDR1 MDHEN, CDR2 SYDVKM. CDR3 protein: CASSTPQGAGTEAFF. CDR3 coding DNA: TGTGCCAGCAGTACACCCCAGGGGGCGGGCACTGAAGCTTTCTTT.